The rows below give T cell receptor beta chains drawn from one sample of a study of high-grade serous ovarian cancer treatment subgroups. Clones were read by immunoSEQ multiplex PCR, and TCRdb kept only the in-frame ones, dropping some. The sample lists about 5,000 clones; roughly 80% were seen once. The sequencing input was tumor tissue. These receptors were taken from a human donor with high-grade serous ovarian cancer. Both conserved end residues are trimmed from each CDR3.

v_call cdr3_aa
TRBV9 ASSEGGPQEY
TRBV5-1 ASSLGQEAGANVLT
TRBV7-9 ASSRRQGSNSPLH
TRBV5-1 ASSVAEYNEQF
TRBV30 AWSSRTGVLKEQF
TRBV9 ASSGKTGGTGELF
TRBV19 ASSRPGRMNTEAF
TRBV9 ASRKGLAKGETQY
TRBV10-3 AISGDRGQF
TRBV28 ATYEEFNQPQH
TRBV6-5 ASSYLRANEKLF
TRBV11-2 ASSLGLNYGYT
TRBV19 ASSRAVHQPQH
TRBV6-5 ASNSRTNTEAF
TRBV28 ASSSTGSGANVLT
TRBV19 ASSTPSGRRNEQF
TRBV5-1 ASSLIPGPTNTEAF
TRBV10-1 ASKGHMNTEAF
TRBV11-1 ASSPDITYEQY
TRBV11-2 ASSPRTKSYNEQF
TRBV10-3 AISGQDRGTYEQY
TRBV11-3 ASSTNRGTEAF
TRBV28 ASSLPRQGSKPQH
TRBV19 ATLATGRGQPQH